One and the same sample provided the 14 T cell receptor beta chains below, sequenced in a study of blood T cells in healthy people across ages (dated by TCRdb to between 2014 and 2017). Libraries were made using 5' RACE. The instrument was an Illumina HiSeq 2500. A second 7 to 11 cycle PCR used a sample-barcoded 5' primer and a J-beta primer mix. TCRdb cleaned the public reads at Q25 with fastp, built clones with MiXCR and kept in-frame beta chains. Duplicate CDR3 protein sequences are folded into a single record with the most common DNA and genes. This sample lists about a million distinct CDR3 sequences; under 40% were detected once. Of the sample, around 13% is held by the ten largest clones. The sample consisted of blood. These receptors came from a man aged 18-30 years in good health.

The CDR3 region has the DNA TGTGCCAGCAGTGGGGGGGGCTCTGGAAACACCATATATTTT. Its translation is CASSGGGSGNTIYF. This chain connects TRBV25-1 to TRBJ1-3; perhaps TRBD1 as D (5 bases). This CDR3 contains 14 residues. The germline V and J ends were trimmed by 4 bases and 0 bases, with 7 bases remaining between them. The germline CDR1 and CDR2 sequences are MGHDK and SYGVNS.

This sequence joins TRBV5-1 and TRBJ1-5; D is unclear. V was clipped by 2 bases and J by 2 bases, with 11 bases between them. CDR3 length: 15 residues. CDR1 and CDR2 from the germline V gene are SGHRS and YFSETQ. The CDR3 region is CASSFSGGGNQPQHF. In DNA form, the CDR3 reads TGCGCCAGCAGCTTCTCGGGTGGTGGCAATCAGCCCCAGCATTTT. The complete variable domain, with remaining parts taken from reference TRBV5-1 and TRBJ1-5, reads KAGVTQTPRYLIKTRGQQVTLSCSPISGHRSVSWYQQTPGQGLQFLFEYFSETQRNKGNFPGRFSGRQFSNSRSEMNVSTLELGDSALYLCASSFSGGGNQPQHFGDGTRLSIL.

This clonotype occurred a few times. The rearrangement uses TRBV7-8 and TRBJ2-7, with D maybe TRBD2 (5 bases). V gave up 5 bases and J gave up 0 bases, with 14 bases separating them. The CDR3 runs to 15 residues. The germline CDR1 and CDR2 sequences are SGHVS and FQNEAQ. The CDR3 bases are TGTGCCAGCAGCCCCCGAGGGATCTTCTCCTACGAGCAGTACTTC. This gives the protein CASSPRGIFSYEQYF.

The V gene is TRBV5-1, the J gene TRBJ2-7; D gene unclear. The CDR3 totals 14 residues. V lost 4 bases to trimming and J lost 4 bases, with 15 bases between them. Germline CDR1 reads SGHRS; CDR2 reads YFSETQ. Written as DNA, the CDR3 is TGCGCCAGCAGCGTGGTCTCGGACCAATACGAGCAGTACTTC. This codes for CASSVVSDQYEQYF. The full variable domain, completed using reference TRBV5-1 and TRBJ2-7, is KAGVTQTPRYLIKTRGQQVTLSCSPISGHRSVSWYQQTPGQGLQFLFEYFSETQRNKGNFPGRFSGRQFSNSRSEMNVSTLELGDSALYLCASSVVSDQYEQYFGPGTRLTVT.

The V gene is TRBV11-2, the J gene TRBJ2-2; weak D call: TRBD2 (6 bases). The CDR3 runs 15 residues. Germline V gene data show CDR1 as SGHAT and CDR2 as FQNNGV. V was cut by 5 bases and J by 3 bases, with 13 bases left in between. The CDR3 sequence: CASSQNTGDTGELFF. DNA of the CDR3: TGTGCCAGCAGCCAGAACACGGGGGACACCGGGGAGCTGTTTTTT.

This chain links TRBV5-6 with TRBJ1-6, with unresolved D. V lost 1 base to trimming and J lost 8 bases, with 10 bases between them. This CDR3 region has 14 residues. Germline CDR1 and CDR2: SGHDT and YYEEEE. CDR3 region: CASSLRVGDSPLHF. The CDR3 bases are TGTGCCAGCAGCTTGAGGGTTGGTGATTCACCCCTCCACTTT.

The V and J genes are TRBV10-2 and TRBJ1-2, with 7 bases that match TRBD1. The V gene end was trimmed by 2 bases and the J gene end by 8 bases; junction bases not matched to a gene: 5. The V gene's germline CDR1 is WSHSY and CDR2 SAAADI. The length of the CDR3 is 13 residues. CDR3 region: CASSEDRERGYTF. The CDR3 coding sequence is TGCGCCAGCAGTGAGGACAGGGAGCGCGGCTACACCTTC.

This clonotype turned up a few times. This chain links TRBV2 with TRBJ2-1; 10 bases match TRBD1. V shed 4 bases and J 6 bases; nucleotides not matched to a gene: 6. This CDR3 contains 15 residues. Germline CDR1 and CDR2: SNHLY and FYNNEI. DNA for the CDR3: TGTGCCAGCAGTGTGCGACAGGGGGCAGTCAATGAGCAGTTCTTC. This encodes CASSVRQGAVNEQFF.

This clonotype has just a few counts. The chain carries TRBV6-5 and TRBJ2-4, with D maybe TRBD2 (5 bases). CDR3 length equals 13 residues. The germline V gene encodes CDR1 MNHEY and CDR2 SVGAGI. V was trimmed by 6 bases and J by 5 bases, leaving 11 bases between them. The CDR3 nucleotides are TGTGCCAGCAGCCCCGGACTGGAAAACATTCAGTACTTC. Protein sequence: CASSPGLENIQYF.

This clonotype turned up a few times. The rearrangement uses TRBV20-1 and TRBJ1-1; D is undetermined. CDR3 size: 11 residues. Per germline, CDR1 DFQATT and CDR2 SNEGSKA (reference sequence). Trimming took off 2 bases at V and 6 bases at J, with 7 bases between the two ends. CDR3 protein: CSARKVAEAFF. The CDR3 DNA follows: TGCAGTGCTAGAAAGGTGGCTGAAGCTTTCTTT.

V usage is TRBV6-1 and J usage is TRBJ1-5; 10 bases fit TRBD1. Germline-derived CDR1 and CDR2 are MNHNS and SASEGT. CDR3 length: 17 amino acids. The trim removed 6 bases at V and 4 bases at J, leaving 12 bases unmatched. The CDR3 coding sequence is TGTGCCAGCAGAAGAGGACAGGGGGGTGTTTCGAATCAGCCCCAGCATTTT. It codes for CASRRGQGGVSNQPQHF.

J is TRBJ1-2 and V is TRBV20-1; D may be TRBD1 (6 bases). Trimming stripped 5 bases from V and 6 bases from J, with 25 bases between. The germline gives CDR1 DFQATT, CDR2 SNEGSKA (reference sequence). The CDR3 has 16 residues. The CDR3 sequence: CSAAGPTGLGANGYTF. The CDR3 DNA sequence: TGCAGTGCTGCCGGGCCAACAGGGTTGGGGGCGAATGGCTACACCTTC.

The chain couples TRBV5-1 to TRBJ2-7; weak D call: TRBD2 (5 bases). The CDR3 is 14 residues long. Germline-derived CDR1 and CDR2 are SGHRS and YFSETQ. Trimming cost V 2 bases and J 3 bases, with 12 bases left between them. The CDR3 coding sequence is TGCGCCAGCAGCTTAAAGAACGGGGTCTACGAGCAGTACTTC. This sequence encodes CASSLKNGVYEQYF.

The CDR3 loop reads CSGGGDTEAFF. DNA of the CDR3: TGCAGTGGGGGTGGGGACACTGAAGCTTTCTTT. This sequence joins TRBV20-1 and TRBJ1-1, with unresolved D. This CDR3 is built from 11 residues. V gave up 7 bases and J gave up 3 bases, with 9 bases separating them. The germline CDR1 and CDR2 sequences are DFQATT and SNEGSKA (reference sequence).